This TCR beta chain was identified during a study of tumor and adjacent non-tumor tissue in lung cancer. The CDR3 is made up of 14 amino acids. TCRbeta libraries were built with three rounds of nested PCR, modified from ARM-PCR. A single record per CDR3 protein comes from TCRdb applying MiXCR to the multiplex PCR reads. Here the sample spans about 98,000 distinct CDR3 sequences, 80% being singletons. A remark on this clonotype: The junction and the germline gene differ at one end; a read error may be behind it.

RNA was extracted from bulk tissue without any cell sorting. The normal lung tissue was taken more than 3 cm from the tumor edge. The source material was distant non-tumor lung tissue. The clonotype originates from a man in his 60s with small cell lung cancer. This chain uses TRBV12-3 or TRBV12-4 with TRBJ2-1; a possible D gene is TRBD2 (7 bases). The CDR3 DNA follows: TGTGCCAGCGCGGTTAGGGGGGGTCACATTGAGCTGTTCTTC. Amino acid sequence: CASAVRGGHIELFF.